What follows describes a single T cell receptor (beta chain). Its specificity is unknown. Germline CDR1 is LGHDT and CDR2 is YNNKEL (reference sequence). The CDR3 sequence is 16 residues long. Trimming shortened V by 4 bases and J by 8 bases, and 24 bases separated the two germline ends. The data derive from a study of post-analysis software for immune sequencing data. On the study more broadly: Clinical courses comprised relapsing-remitting, secondary progressive and progressive-relapsing multiple sclerosis.

Whole-study results and caveats: Relative to controls, patients had 5 or 6 TRBV segments at higher frequency, with TRBV5-6, TRBV5-1 and TRBV20-1 among these. When compared against controls, multiple sclerosis patients showed significantly lower normalized Chao1 diversity. Batch-mates among the samples co-clustered strongly by F measure.

The library was made from cDNA and included unique molecular identifiers. Some 500,000 cDNA molecules were obtained from around 1 to 10 million T cells. TCRdb redid the calling of the PCR reads with MiXCR, one entry per CDR3 protein. In the table there are hundreds of thousands of distinct CDR3 sequences, around 53% of which are singletons. Source material: blood. The clonotype originates from a girl aged 5 to 17 with multiple sclerosis. The V and J genes are TRBV3-1 and TRBJ2-7; D perhaps matches TRBD1 (6 bases). The CDR3, as DNA: TGTGCCAGCAGCCTAAAACCGGGACACCTTCCTGCCAAGCAGTACTTC. Translating it yields CASSLKPGHLPAKQYF.